A selection of T cell receptor beta chains follows, all from one sample in a study of beta chain features in type 1 diabetes. Assay used: immunoSEQ multiplex PCR; TCRdb lists only in-frame clones, some missing. The repertoire holds 120,000 to 150,000 clones, with about 13% as singletons. The source material was central memory CD4+ T cells from blood. The receptors derive from a man aged 18 to 29 with type 1 diabetes. Each CDR3 is given with its conserved first and last residue. The listing skips clone size in some rows; elsewhere it reads once, few, many or a size class.

J gene,V gene,clone size,CDR3 protein
TRBJ1-6,TRBV9,.,CASSGTQGITSPLHF
TRBJ2-7,TRBV5-1,few,CASSWGTVSSYEQYF
TRBJ1-1,TRBV30,few,CASLEPTEAFF
TRBJ2-5,TRBV9,many,CASQRGVEETQYF
TRBJ1-5,TRBV6-5,.,CASSYGTGKTPQHF
TRBJ1-2,TRBV27,few,CASSKRTGQTDGYTF
TRBJ2-4,TRBV7-9,.,CASSAGQGVGNIQYF
TRBJ2-3,TRBV11-2,few,CASTRAGGAIRTDTQYF
TRBJ1-4,TRBV7-9,few,CASPKDGGSEKLFF
TRBJ2-7,TRBV5-1,.,CASSVAGAMTYEQYF
TRBJ2-7,TRBV9,few,CASSVGQGQGEQYF
TRBJ1-2,TRBV29-1,few,CSVADRSDGYTF
TRBJ1-1,TRBV29-1,.,CSVSRQGDTEAFF
TRBJ2-7,TRBV7-9,few,CASSLEISAAYEQYF
TRBJ1-1,TRBV5-6,.,CASSAQGTLNTEAFF
TRBJ2-2,TRBV7-3,.,CASSSSRDTGELFF
TRBJ2-1,TRBV7-9,.,CASSLARAQGHEQFF